The 29 T cell receptor beta chains presented below share a single source sample, sequenced in a study of cytomegalovirus exposure and HLA in healthy donors. In the PCR, 60 Vbeta and 13 Jbeta primers were used. The repertoire was sequenced with immunoSEQ multiplex PCR; TCRdb's copy has only in-frame clones and lacks some. The table has about 140,000 clones, roughly 76% seen once. The sample was PBMCs. The source of these receptors is a female donor in good health and CMV-seronegative.

This clone was counted only a few times. The chain links TRBV19 to TRBJ1-1, with a tentative D call TRBD1 (6 bases). V dropped 3 bases and J dropped 3 bases, with 8 bases sitting between them. Per germline, CDR1 LNHDA and CDR2 SQIVND (reference sequence). This CDR3 is 13 amino acids long. This CDR3 reads CASSMKGDTEAFF. CDR3 sequence (DNA): TGTGCCAGTAGTATGAAGGGGGACACTGAAGCTTTCTTT.

The chain has TRBV15 and TRBJ1-5, with no clear D. Germline CDR1 is LNHNV and CDR2 is YYDKDF (reference sequence). CDR3 size: 13 residues. The V and J ends lost 3 bases and 9 bases respectively, with 12 bases between them. DNA of the CDR3: TGTGCCACCAGCAGGACCCCCTCGGGGCCCCAGCATTTT. It yields the protein CATSRTPSGPQHF.

This chain links TRBV7-9 with TRBJ1-2; 7 positions match TRBD1. The ends lost 4 bases at V and 2 bases at J; junction bases unmatched: 10. This CDR3 has 16 amino acids. The germline V gene has CDR1 SEHNR and CDR2 FQNEAQ (reference sequence). This chain's CDR3 is CASSSRGTAENYGYTF. The CDR3 coding sequence is TGTGCCAGCAGCTCACGCGGGACAGCGGAAAACTATGGCTACACCTTC.

The chain has TRBV5-1 and TRBJ1-1; maybe TRBD1 (5 bases). The CDR3 runs 16 residues. Trimming cost V 0 bases and J 5 bases, with 17 bases left between them. The germline gives CDR1 SGHRS, CDR2 YFSETQ. CDR3 loop: CASSLVRGGGRTEAFF. For the CDR3, the DNA is TGCGCCAGCAGCTTGGTACGGGGGGGAGGTCGGACTGAAGCTTTCTTT.

Concerning this clone itself: The junction does not match germline at one end; this may be a read error. This chain joins TRBV28 and TRBJ2-5, with 7 bases aligning to TRBD2. Germline V gives CDR1 MDHEN, CDR2 SYDVKM. This CDR3 is built from 16 residues. CDR3 in DNA: TGTGCCAGCAGTTTTTTGGGAGGGGTGGACCAGGAGACCCAGTACTTC. Protein product: CASSFLGGVDQETQYF.

The chain recombines TRBV7-9 with TRBJ1-1, with a possible D match to TRBD1 (5 bases). Germline lookup yields CDR1 SEHNR and CDR2 FQNEAQ (reference sequence). V was trimmed by 1 base and J by 3 bases, leaving 15 bases between them. This CDR3 spans 16 amino acids. The CDR3 loop reads CASSLGDRVSDTEAFF. In DNA, the CDR3 is TGTGCCAGCAGCTTAGGAGACAGAGTTTCGGACACTGAAGCTTTCTTT.

The chain uses TRBV28 and TRBJ2-3; tentative D call: TRBD2 (6 bases). The germline V and J ends were trimmed by 9 bases and 3 bases, with 19 bases remaining between them. The germline V gene has CDR1 MDHEN and CDR2 SYDVKM. This CDR3 region has 15 residues. CDR3 bases: TGTGCCAGTACGGGGCAGGGAGGTCAAACAGATACGCAGTATTTT. Translated, it gives CASTGQGGQTDTQYF.

The V call is TRBV5-6, the J call TRBJ1-2; possibly TRBD1 for D (5 bases). Trimming took 0 bases from V and 4 from J, leaving 13 bases between them. The CDR3 runs 15 residues. From germline, CDR1 is SGHDT and CDR2 YYEEEE. CDR3 in DNA: TGTGCCAGCAGCTTGGCCGGTCTGGGGCTCTATGGCTACACCTTC. Translation gives CASSLAGLGLYGYTF. Based on the CDR3 plus reference TRBV5-6 and TRBJ1-2, the full variable domain is DAGVTQSPTHLIKTRGQQVTLRCSPKSGHDTVSWYQQALGQGPQFIFQYYEEEERQRGNFPDRFSGHQFPNYSSELNVNALLLGDSALYLCASSLAGLGLYGYTFGSGTRLTVV.

The chain couples TRBV28 to TRBJ2-1; 7 bases map to TRBD2. Trimming removed 3 bases from V and 8 bases from J; junction bases left unmatched: 1. Germline V lookup: CDR1 MDHEN, CDR2 SYDVKM. This CDR3 comprises 12 residues. The CDR3, as DNA: TGTGCCAGCAGTTTGGGGGGGGATGAGCAGTTCTTC. Its translation: CASSLGGDEQFF.

The chain is built from TRBV13 and TRBJ2-4; TRBD1 might be the D (6 bases). There are 16 residues in the CDR3. Germline V gene sequence: CDR1 PRHDT, CDR2 FYEKMQ (reference sequence). The ends were cut back, 3 bases at V and 7 bases at J, with 19 bases in the middle. CDR3 in DNA: TGTGCCAGCAGCTTTGGGGATTCCCAGGGGCGCAACATTCAGTACTTC. Protein: CASSFGDSQGRNIQYF.

V usage is TRBV4-1 and J usage is TRBJ2-5, with 10 bases matching TRBD2. Germline CDR1 and CDR2: MGHRA and YSYEKL. With V trimmed by 0 bases and J by 5 bases, 9 bases remained unmatched. This CDR3 spans 17 amino acids. CDR3: CASSQEGPSGRWETQYF. The CDR3 coding sequence is TGCGCCAGCAGCCAAGAAGGCCCTAGCGGGAGATGGGAGACCCAGTACTTC.

The J gene is TRBJ2-5, the V gene TRBV19; 7 positions match TRBD2. CDR1 and CDR2 from the germline V gene are LNHDA and SQIVND (reference sequence). After removal of 1 base from V and 5 bases from J, the junction contained 7 bases not matched to a gene. CDR3 length: 15 residues. The CDR3 reads CASSIGASGGETQYF. The CDR3 region has the DNA TGTGCCAGTAGTATAGGCGCTAGCGGAGGCGAGACCCAGTACTTC.

This chain links TRBV6-1 with TRBJ1-4; 7 bases are shared with TRBD1. The CDR3 is 13 residues long. Looked up from germline, CDR1 is MNHNS and CDR2 is SASEGT. V was clipped by 8 bases and J by 8 bases; unmatched bases: 8. This chain's CDR3 is CASATGEEEKLFF. The CDR3 nucleotides read TGTGCCAGCGCCACAGGGGAAGAGGAAAAACTGTTTTTT.

This rearrangement joins TRBV4-1 to TRBJ1-5; no reliable D call. The V end lost 5 bases, the J end lost 0 bases, and 14 bases lay between the germline ends. Germline V CDR1 and CDR2: MGHRA, YSYEKL. The CDR3 extends over 16 amino acids. The CDR3 loop reads CASSGADGYSNQPQHF. The CDR3 DNA follows: TGCGCCAGCAGCGGAGCCGACGGCTATAGCAATCAGCCCCAGCATTTT.

This chain's CDR3 is CASSSGQGLQPQHF. CDR3 DNA: TGTGCCAGCAGTTCGGGACAGGGACTTCAGCCCCAGCATTTT. This chain joins TRBV6-6 and TRBJ1-5, with 9 nucleotides matching TRBD1. From germline, CDR1 is MNHNY and CDR2 SVGAGI (reference sequence). With 4 bases clipped from V and 6 bases from J, the junction kept 4 bases outside the gene matches. The CDR3 extends over 14 amino acids.

CDR3 region: CASSPGSNTYEQYF. CDR3 bases: TGTGCCAGCAGTCCCGGGAGCAACACCTACGAGCAGTACTTC. The chain is built from TRBV28 and TRBJ2-7; perhaps TRBD2 as D (6 bases). CDR1 and CDR2 (germline): MDHEN, SYDVKM. This CDR3 comprises 14 residues. The V gene lost 5 bases and the J gene lost 2 bases, with 13 bases spanning the gap.

This clone was counted a few times. The chain uses TRBV6-6 and TRBJ2-1, with D possibly matching TRBD2 (5 bases). The CDR3 spans 15 residues. Germline CDR1 MNHNY, CDR2 SVGAGI (reference sequence). With 7 bases removed from V and 0 bases from J, the gap between germline ends came to 13 bases. The CDR3 here is CASIPGDSSYNEQFF. CDR3 nucleotides: TGTGCCAGCATTCCCGGGGATAGCTCCTACAATGAGCAGTTCTTC.

The V and J genes are TRBV27 and TRBJ1-5; D not certain. Per germline, CDR1 MNHEY and CDR2 SMNVEV (reference sequence). V was trimmed by 5 bases and J by 1 base, leaving 6 bases between them. This CDR3 is 13 amino acids long. CDR3 DNA: TGTGCCAGCAGTATCGGGAGCAATCAGCCCCAGCATTTT. Protein: CASSIGSNQPQHF.

J is TRBJ2-4 and V is TRBV5-6, with 7 bases identical to TRBD2. The CDR3 is 16 amino acids. Trimming cost V 2 bases and J 6 bases; bases outside gene matches: 11. Germline V gene sequence: CDR1 SGHDT, CDR2 YYEEEE. Here the CDR3 reads CASSFLASGRPNIQYF. The CDR3 DNA reads as TGTGCCAGCAGCTTTTTGGCTAGCGGAAGACCAAACATTCAGTACTTC.

The CDR3 loop reads CASSGTGESGGYTF. CDR3 sequence (DNA): TGTGCCAGCAGTGGGACAGGGGAGAGCGGTGGCTACACCTTC. The chain carries TRBV27 and TRBJ1-2; 10 positions agree with TRBD1. This CDR3 is 14 amino acids long. Unmatched junction bases numbered 7, after V lost 5 bases and J lost 7 bases. Germline lookup yields CDR1 MNHEY and CDR2 SMNVEV (reference sequence).

V and J are TRBV6-5 and TRBJ1-3; tentatively, D is TRBD1 (6 bases). The germline CDR1 and CDR2 sequences are MNHEY and SVGAGI. CDR3 length equals 16 residues. V was trimmed by 0 bases and J by 4 bases, leaving 13 bases between them. CDR3 sequence reads: CASSYSFGRGGNTIYF. CDR3 in DNA: TGTGCCAGCAGTTACTCGTTCGGCAGGGGAGGAAACACCATATATTTT.

The rearrangement uses TRBV30 and TRBJ2-3, with 10 bases aligning to TRBD2. The CDR3 sequence is 17 residues long. The junction had 12 bases not matched to a gene; V was cut back by 2 bases and J by 4 bases. Germline V CDR1 and CDR2: GTSNPN, SVGIG (reference sequence). The CDR3 reads CAWSPHSLAGVSDTQYF. CDR3 bases: TGTGCCTGGAGTCCCCACTCCCTAGCGGGAGTATCAGATACGCAGTATTTT. Drawing the rest from reference TRBV30 and TRBJ2-3, the complete variable domain is SQTIHQWPATLVQPVGSPLSLECTVEGTSNPNLYWYRQAAGRGLQLLFYSVGIGQISSEVPQNLSASRPQDRQFILSSKKLLLSDSGFYLCAWSPHSLAGVSDTQYFGPGTRLTVL.

This clone occurred once. The chain recombines TRBV19 with TRBJ1-1; 8 bases are a match to TRBD1. The CDR3 runs 16 residues. Germline CDR1 reads LNHDA; CDR2 reads SQIVND (reference sequence). V was pared by 2 bases and J by 2 bases, with 7 bases of the junction left unmatched. The CDR3 DNA reads TGTGCCAGTAGTATAACCCTGGACAGGGCCAACACTGAAGCTTTCTTT. This codes for CASSITLDRANTEAFF.

The rearrangement links TRBV20-1 to TRBJ1-1; tentatively, D is TRBD1 (5 bases). With 5 bases removed from V and 3 bases from J, the gap between germline ends came to 7 bases. The CDR3 sequence is 11 residues long. Germline V gene data show CDR1 as DFQATT and CDR2 as SNEGSKA (reference sequence). CDR3 sequence reads: CSASGYTEAFF. CDR3 nucleotides: TGCAGTGCTTCAGGGTACACTGAAGCTTTCTTT.

The rearrangement uses TRBV7-9 and TRBJ2-7, with D possibly being TRBD1 (5 bases). The CDR3 is 16 amino acids. Germline loops: CDR1 SEHNR, CDR2 FQNEAQ (reference sequence). Trimming pared 5 bases from V and 0 bases from J, leaving 17 bases between. The CDR3: CASSPYLGQGSYEQYF. The CDR3 coding sequence is TGTGCCAGCAGCCCCTATTTGGGGCAGGGCTCCTACGAGCAGTACTTC.

The chain joins TRBV6-4 to TRBJ2-3; TRBD1 matches 12 bases. After removal of 2 bases from V and 4 bases from J, the junction contained 1 base not matched to a gene. Germline CDR1 and CDR2: MRHNA and SNTAGT. The CDR3 is made up of 15 amino acids. DNA of the CDR3: TGTGCCAGCAGTGACGGGACAGGGGGCGCAGATACGCAGTATTTT. Protein sequence: CASSDGTGGADTQYF.

This clone was counted once. At one boundary the junction diverges from the germline segment, which might be a read error. V is TRBV5-6 and J is TRBJ2-5, with D uncertain. The better agreement between TRBJ2-7 and the DNA end casts doubt on the J call. This CDR3 is built from 13 residues. Germline V CDR1 and CDR2: SGHDT, YYEEEE. CDR3 bases: TGTGCCGGCAGCTTGGGCGGAGCCTACGAGCAGTACTTC. Its translation is CAGSLGGAYEQYF.

The chain employs TRBV11-2 and TRBJ2-7; 14 nucleotides match TRBD2. CDR1 is SGHAT and CDR2 is FQNNGV in the germline V gene. This CDR3 spans 19 amino acids. Trimming removed 1 base from V and 4 bases from J; junction bases left unmatched: 12. The CDR3 here is CASSLGSEPGLAGEYEQYF. The CDR3 nucleotides are TGTGCCAGCAGCTTAGGTAGCGAACCGGGACTAGCGGGAGAGTACGAGCAGTACTTC.

As to this clone: In the same sample, other DNA sequences code for this CDR3. The genes are TRBV18 and TRBJ2-3; D gene ambiguous. The ends were cut back, 3 bases at V and 5 bases at J, with 6 bases in the middle. The CDR3 runs 12 residues. From germline, CDR1 is KGHSH and CDR2 LQKENI. The CDR3 reads CASSPRGDTQYF. Written as DNA, the CDR3 is TGTGCCAGCTCACCTCGAGGAGATACGCAGTATTTT.